This T cell receptor (beta chain) was sequenced during a study of OX40 agonist ivuxolimab in advanced cancers. Looking at the study overall: Ivuxolimab, which targeted the costimulatory receptor OX40 (CD134), was an agonistic, fully human IgG2 monoclonal antibody. The point of sequencing TCRbeta in the periphery was to test whether ivuxolimab changed TCR sequence diversity and drove clonal T-cell expansion. Intravenous ivuxolimab was administered to patients every 2 weeks at six dose levels: 0.01, 0.1, 0.3, 1.5, 3 and 10 mg/kg. In the dose-escalation cohort, 82.7% of patients were male, and the mean age was approximately 55 years, with a range of about 23 to 90. The paper reports the monotherapy dose-escalation portion (N of about 50 patients) of the phase I ivuxolimab trial. Partial responses occurred in three dose-escalation patients: two with cutaneous melanoma and one with hepatocellular carcinoma. Patients were allowed to have had prior anti-PD-1, anti-PD-L1 or anti-CTLA-4 therapy, and approximately 40% of the dose-escalation patients had previously received checkpoint inhibitors. Of the roughly 50 dose-escalation patients, hepatocellular carcinoma was present in about 20, melanoma in around 15, renal cell carcinoma in 9 and head and neck cancer in 9.

Genomic DNA was isolated from the sorted cells so that the TCRbeta CDR3 region could be sequenced. The immunoSEQ Assay was used for sequencing of TCRbeta CDR3 regions. TCRdb mirrors the immuneACCESS table, restricted to in-frame sequences. Some clones are absent from its copies; in checked studies, under half trace to an unresolved V gene, and the reason for the others is unknown. Here the sample has around 94,000 clones; 92% occur a single time. The ten largest clones add up to around 3.5% of the sample. As for this clone: Its cognate antigen has yet to be identified. The input lacks base qualities; no much larger clone sits a single base away.

Study-wide findings and limitations: In the 0.1-3.0 mg/kg groups, partial responders had among the lowest normalized peripheral clonal expansion, particularly in CD8+ T cells. Antigen specificity was not determined for the clonally expanded peripheral T cells. After ivuxolimab, CD8+ T cells had more expanded clones than CD4+ T cells on average. Low levels of normalized T-cell clonal expansion were also shown by some nonresponding patients. At doses from 0.1 to 3.0 mg/kg, clonal expansion was seen in both CD4+ and CD8+ blood T cells between baseline and week 6.

The trial excluded patients who had a history of autoimmune disease or were on systemic immunosuppression. Peripheral blood for TCR sequencing was collected from all dose cohorts at baseline, on cycle 4 day 1, and on cycle 7 day 1. Samples were obtained from an open-label, multicenter, first-in-human phase I dose-escalation trial of ivuxolimab. Adults with locally advanced or metastatic head and neck squamous cell, hepatocellular, melanoma or renal cell carcinoma were enrolled in the trial. Before TCR sequencing, CD4+ and CD8+ T cells were separately sorted from peripheral blood. The material sequenced was CD4+ or CD8+ T cells sorted from blood, taken in a trial of the OX40 agonist ivuxolimab. This sequence originates from an adult with an advanced solid tumor such as melanoma, head and neck, liver or kidney cancer.

CDR3 sequence: CASSLAGNNQPQHF. The sequenced DNA: TGTGCCAGCAGTTTGGCCGGGAACAATCAGCCCCAGCATTTT. This chain joins TRBV27 to TRBJ1-5; the D gene assignment is ambiguous. The germline V gene (reference sequence) sets CDR1 to MNHEY and CDR2 to SMNVEV. The cysteine opens and the phenylalanine closes a CDR3 of 14 amino acids. Of the read, only the CDR3 DNA is kept; its 42 bases are in frame from base 1. V loses 3 bases of germline sequence and J loses 3 bases, and the interval between the two ends is 9 bases.